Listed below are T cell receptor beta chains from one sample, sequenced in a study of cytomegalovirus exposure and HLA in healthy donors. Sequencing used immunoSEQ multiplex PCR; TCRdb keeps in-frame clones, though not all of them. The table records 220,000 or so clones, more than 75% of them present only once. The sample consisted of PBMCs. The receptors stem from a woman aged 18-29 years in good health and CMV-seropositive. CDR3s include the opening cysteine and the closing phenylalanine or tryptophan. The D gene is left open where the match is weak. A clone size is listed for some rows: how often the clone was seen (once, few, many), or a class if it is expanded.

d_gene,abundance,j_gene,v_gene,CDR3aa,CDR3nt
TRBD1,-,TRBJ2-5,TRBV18,CASSSNRDRVETQYF,TGTGCCAGCTCATCTAACCGGGACAGGGTAGAGACCCAGTACTTC
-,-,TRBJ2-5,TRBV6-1,CASSEAWTRRTQETQYF,TGTGCCAGCAGTGAAGCGTGGACAAGGAGAACACAAGAGACCCAGTACTTC
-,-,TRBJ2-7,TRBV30,CAWSVAGYEQYF,TGTGCCTGGAGTGTAGCGGGCTACGAGCAGTACTTC
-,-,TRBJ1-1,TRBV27,CASSLRQNTEAFF,TGTGCCAGCAGTTTGAGGCAGAACACTGAAGCTTTCTTT
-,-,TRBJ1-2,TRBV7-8,CASSGLGAGYTF,TGTGCCAGCAGCGGGCTGGGGGCTGGCTACACCTTC
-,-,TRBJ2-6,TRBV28,CASSLFWRSSGANVLTF,TGTGCCAGCAGTTTATTTTGGCGGAGCTCTGGGGCCAACGTCCTGACTTTC
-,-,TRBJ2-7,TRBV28,CASSLDGGTSYEQYF,TGTGCCAGCAGTTTAGATGGCGGAACCTCCTACGAGCAGTACTTC
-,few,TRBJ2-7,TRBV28,CASSLNIWLEQYF,TGTGCCAGCAGTTTAAATATCTGGCTCGAGCAGTACTTC
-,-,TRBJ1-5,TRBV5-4,CASSLGGWSNSNQPQHF,TGTGCCAGCAGCTTGGGAGGGTGGAGCAATAGCAATCAGCCCCAGCATTTT
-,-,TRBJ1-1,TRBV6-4,CASSAEGGDTEAFF,TGTGCCAGCAGTGCGGAGGGTGGCGACACTGAAGCTTTCTTT
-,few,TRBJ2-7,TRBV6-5,CASSRDSTYEQYF,TGTGCCAGCAGTCGGGACTCCACCTACGAGCAGTACTTC
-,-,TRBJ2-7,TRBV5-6,CASSSRGSYEQYF,TGTGCCAGCAGCTCCAGGGGCTCCTACGAGCAGTACTTC
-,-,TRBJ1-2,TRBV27,CASSLTGTTKLSYTF,TGTGCCAGCAGTCTTACCGGGACTACGAAACTAAGCTACACCTTC
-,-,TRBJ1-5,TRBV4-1,CASSQHSENQPQHF,TGCGCCAGCAGCCAACACAGTGAAAATCAGCCCCAGCATTTT
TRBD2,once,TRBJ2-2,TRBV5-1,CASSLARAGGGTGELFF,TGCGCCAGCAGCTTGGCCCGAGCGGGAGGAGGAACCGGGGAGCTGTTTTTT
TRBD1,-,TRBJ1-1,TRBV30,CAWSDLGRGLGNTEAFF,TGTGCCTGGAGTGATTTAGGCAGGGGGCTGGGAAACACTGAAGCTTTCTTT
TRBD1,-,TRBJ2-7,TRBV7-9,CASSLVGQGEGYEQYF,TGTGCCAGCAGCTTAGTGGGACAGGGGGAAGGCTACGAGCAGTACTTC
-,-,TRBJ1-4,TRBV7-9,CASSLVIDRVWDEKLFF,TGTGCCAGCAGCTTAGTAATTGACCGGGTTTGGGATGAAAAACTGTTTTTT
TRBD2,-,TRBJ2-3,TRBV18,CASSRPGLAGTDTQYF,TGTGCCAGCTCGCGGCCGGGACTAGCGGGAACAGATACGCAGTATTTT
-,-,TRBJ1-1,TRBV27,CASSLLIGGNEAFF,TGTGCCAGCAGTTTACTTATTGGAGGGAATGAAGCTTTCTTT
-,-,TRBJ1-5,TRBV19,CASKSTGPNQPQHF,TGTGCCAGTAAAAGCACAGGACCAAATCAGCCCCAGCATTTT
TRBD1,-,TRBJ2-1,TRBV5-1,CASSLGTGLHNEQFF,TGCGCCAGCAGCTTGGGGACAGGCCTACACAATGAGCAGTTCTTC
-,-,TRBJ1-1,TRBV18,CASRPGVIGTEAFF,TGTGCCAGCCGCCCAGGGGTTATCGGTACTGAAGCTTTCTTT
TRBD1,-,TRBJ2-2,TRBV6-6,CASSLTGVNTGELFF,TGTGCCAGCAGTTTGACAGGGGTAAACACCGGGGAGCTGTTTTTT
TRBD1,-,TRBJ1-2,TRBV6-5,CASKGGTGRSGYTF,TGTGCCAGCAAAGGGGGGACAGGGCGAAGTGGCTACACCTTC
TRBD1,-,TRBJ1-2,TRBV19,CASITPGQGYGYTF,TGTGCCAGTATTACCCCGGGACAGGGATATGGCTACACCTTC
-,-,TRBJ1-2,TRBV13,CASSLAPVGDYGYTF,TGTGCCAGCAGCTTAGCACCTGTAGGAGACTATGGCTACACCTTC
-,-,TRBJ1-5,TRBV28,CASSPLARPQHF,TGTGCCAGCAGTCCTCTGGCCAGGCCCCAGCATTTT
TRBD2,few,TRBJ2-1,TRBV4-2,CASSQDQTSGAPYNEQFF,TGTGCCAGCAGCCAAGATCAGACTAGCGGAGCCCCTTACAATGAGCAGTTCTTC
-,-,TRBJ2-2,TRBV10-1,CASSKFSVGTNTGELFF,TGCGCCAGCAGTAAATTTAGCGTGGGAACGAACACCGGGGAGCTGTTTTTT
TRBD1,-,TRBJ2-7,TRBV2,CASSTHRGNEQYF,TGTGCCAGCAGTACCCACAGGGGTAACGAGCAGTACTTC
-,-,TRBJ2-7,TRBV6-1,CASSDVRHSYEQYF,TGTGCCAGCAGTGATGTGAGGCATTCCTACGAGCAGTACTTC
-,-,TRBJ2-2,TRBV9,CASSVYRDTGELFF,TGTGCCAGCAGCGTTTACAGAGACACCGGGGAGCTGTTTTTT
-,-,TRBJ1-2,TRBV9,CASSVGGGSYGYTF,TGTGCCAGCAGCGTAGGCGGGGGGTCCTATGGCTACACCTTC
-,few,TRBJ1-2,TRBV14,CASSQEMTPNYGYTF,TGTGCCAGCAGCCAAGAGATGACTCCTAACTATGGCTACACCTTC
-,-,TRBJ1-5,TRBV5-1,CASSLAPGNQPQHF,TGCGCCAGCAGCTTGGCGCCAGGGAATCAGCCCCAGCATTTT
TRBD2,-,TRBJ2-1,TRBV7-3,CASSLGLAGAGEQFF,TGTGCCAGCAGCCTAGGACTAGCGGGAGCGGGAGAGCAGTTCTTC
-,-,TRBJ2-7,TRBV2,CASSGQDNSYEQYF,TGTGCCAGCAGTGGACAGGATAACTCCTACGAGCAGTACTTC
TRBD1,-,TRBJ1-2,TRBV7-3,CASSAGQVYGYTF,TGTGCCAGCAGCGCGGGACAGGTTTATGGCTACACCTTC
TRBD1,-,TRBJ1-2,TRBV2,CASSEVLGTGPGYTF,TGTGCTAGCAGTGAGGTCTTAGGGACAGGACCTGGCTACACCTTC
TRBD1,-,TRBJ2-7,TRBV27,CASSEVGQGYEQYF,TGTGCCAGCAGTGAAGTGGGACAGGGTTACGAGCAGTACTTC
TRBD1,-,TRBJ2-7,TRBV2,CASRQDRGLYEQYF,TGTGCCAGCAGACAAGACAGGGGACTGTACGAGCAGTACTTC
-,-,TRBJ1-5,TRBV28,CASSFALRPQHF,TGTGCCAGCAGTTTTGCGTTGCGGCCCCAGCATTTT
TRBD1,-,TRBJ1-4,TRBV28,CASSWGQGLIEKLFF,TGTGCCAGCAGCTGGGGACAGGGGCTAATTGAAAAACTGTTTTTT
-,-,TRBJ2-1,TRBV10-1,CASSERTYNEQFF,TGCGCCAGCAGTGAGCGGACTTACAATGAGCAGTTCTTC
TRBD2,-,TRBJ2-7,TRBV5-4,CASSPGLAGNGPYEQYF,TGTGCCAGCAGCCCTGGACTAGCGGGCAATGGGCCCTACGAGCAGTACTTC
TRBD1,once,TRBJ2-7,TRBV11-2,CASSPGTGLYEQYF,TGTGCCAGCAGCCCCGGGACAGGGCTGTACGAGCAGTACTTC
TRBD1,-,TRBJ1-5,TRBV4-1,CASSHRDSYSNQPQHF,TGCGCCAGCAGCCACCGGGACAGTTATAGCAATCAGCCCCAGCATTTT
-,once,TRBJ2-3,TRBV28,CASSWPVTSTDTQYF,TGTGCCAGCAGTTGGCCGGTGACTAGCACAGATACGCAGTATTTT
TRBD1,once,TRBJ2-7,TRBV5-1,CASSHRDSSYEQYF,TGCGCCAGCAGCCACCGGGACAGTAGCTACGAGCAGTACTTC
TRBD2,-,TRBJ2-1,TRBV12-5,CASGSLAGDNEQFF,TGTGCTAGTGGTTCTCTAGCGGGAGACAATGAGCAGTTCTTC
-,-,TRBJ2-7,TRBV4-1,CASSFDQVEQYF,TGCGCCAGCAGCTTCGATCAGGTAGAGCAGTACTTC
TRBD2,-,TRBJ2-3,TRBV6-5,CASSRGLAGADTQYF,TGTGCCAGCAGTCGCGGACTAGCGGGGGCAGATACGCAGTATTTT
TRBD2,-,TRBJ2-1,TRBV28,CASSSSAGGPHEQFF,TGTGCCAGCAGTTCTTCAGCGGGAGGGCCTCATGAGCAGTTCTTC
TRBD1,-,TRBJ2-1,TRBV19,CASRPGQLYYNEQFF,TGTGCCAGTAGACCGGGACAGTTATACTACAATGAGCAGTTCTTC